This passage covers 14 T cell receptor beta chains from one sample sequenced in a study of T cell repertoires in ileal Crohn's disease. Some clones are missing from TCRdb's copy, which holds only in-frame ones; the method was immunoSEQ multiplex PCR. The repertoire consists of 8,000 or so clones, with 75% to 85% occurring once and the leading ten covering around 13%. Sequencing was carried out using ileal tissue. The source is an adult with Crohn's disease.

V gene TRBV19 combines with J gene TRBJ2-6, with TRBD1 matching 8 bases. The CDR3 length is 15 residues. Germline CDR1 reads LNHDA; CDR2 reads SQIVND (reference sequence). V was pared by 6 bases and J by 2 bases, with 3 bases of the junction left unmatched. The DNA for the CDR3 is TGTGCCAGTAGCTTCAGGGGGCCTGGGGCCAACGTCCTGACTTTC. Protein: CASSFRGPGANVLTF.

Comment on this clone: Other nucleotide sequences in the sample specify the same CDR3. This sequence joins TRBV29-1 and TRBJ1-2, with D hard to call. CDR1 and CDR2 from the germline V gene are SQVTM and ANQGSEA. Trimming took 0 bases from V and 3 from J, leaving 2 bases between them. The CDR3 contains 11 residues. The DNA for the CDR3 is TGCAGCGTTGAAGAAGACTATGGCTACACCTTC. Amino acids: CSVEEDYGYTF. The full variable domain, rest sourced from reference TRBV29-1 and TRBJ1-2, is SAVISQKPSRDICQRGTSLTIQCQVDSQVTMMFWYRQQPGQSLTLIATANQGSEATYESGFVIDKFPISRPNLTFSTLTVSNMSPEDSSIYLCSVEEDYGYTFGSGTRLTVV.

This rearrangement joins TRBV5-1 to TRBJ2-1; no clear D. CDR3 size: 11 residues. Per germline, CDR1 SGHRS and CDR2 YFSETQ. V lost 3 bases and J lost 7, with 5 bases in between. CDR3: CASSSLNEQFF. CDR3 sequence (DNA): TGCGCCAGCAGCTCCTTGAATGAGCAGTTCTTC.

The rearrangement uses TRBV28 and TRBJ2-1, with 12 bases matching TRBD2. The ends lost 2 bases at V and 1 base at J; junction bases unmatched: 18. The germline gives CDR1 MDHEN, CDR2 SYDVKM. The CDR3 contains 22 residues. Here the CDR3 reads CASSLRGLKGLAGPLSYNEQFF. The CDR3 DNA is TGTGCCAGCAGTTTAAGGGGGCTCAAAGGACTAGCGGGACCACTATCCTACAATGAGCAGTTCTTC. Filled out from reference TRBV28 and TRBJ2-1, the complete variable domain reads DVKVTQSSRYLVKRTGEKVFLECVQDMDHENMFWYRQDPGLGLRLIYFSYDVKMKEKGDIPEGYSVSREKKERFSLILESASTNQTSMYLCASSLRGLKGLAGPLSYNEQFFGPGTRLTVL.

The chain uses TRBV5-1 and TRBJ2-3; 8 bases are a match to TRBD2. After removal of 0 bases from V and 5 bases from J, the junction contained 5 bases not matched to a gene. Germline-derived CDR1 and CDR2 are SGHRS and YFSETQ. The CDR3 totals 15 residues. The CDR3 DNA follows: TGCGCCAGCAGCTTGGACGGGAGCGGGAGAGATACGCAGTATTTT. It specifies CASSLDGSGRDTQYF.

CDR3: CASSAGTSGGGRSYNEQFF. The CDR3 DNA sequence: TGTGCCAGCAGCGCCGGGACTAGCGGGGGAGGCCGCTCCTACAATGAGCAGTTCTTC. V usage is TRBV2 and J usage is TRBJ2-1, with 14 bases matching TRBD2. Germline CDR1 reads SNHLY; CDR2 reads FYNNEI. With 6 bases clipped from V and 0 bases from J, the junction kept 10 bases outside the gene matches. This CDR3 is built from 19 residues.

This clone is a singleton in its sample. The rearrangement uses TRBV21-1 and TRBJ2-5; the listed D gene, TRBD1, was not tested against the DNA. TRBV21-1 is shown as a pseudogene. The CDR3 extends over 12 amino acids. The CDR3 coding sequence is TGTGCCAGCAGACAACACCAAGAGACCCAGTACTTC. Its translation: CASRQHQETQYF.

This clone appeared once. CDR3 nucleotide sequence: TGTGCCAGCAGCTTAGGCGCCCGAGGGGAGACCCAGTACTTC. Residues: CASSLGARGETQYF. The chain combines TRBV7-3 with TRBJ2-5, with TRBD2 as a possible D gene (5 bases). The CDR3 has 14 amino acids. The V end was cut by 2 bases, the J end by 5 bases, with 12 bases between. Germline CDR1 is SGHTA and CDR2 is FQGTGA.

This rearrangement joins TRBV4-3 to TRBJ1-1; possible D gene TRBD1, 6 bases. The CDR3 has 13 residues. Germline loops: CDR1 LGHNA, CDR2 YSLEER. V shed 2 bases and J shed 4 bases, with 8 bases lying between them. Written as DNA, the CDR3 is TGCGCCAGCAGCCAAAGGGGGACCACTGAAGCTTTCTTT. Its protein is CASSQRGTTEAFF.

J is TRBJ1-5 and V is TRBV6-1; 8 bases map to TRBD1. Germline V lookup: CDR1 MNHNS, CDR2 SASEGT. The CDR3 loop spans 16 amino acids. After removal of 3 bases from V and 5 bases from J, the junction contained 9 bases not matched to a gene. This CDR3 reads CASSEFGDRGYQPQHF. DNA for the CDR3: TGTGCCAGCAGTGAGTTCGGCGACAGGGGTTATCAGCCCCAGCATTTT.

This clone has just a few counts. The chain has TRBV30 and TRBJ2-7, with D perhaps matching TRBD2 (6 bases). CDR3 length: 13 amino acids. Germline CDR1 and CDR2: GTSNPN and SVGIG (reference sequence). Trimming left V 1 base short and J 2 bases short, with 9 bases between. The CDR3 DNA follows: TGTGCCTGGAGTGCGGGGAGGACCTACGAGCAGTACTTC. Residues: CAWSAGRTYEQYF.

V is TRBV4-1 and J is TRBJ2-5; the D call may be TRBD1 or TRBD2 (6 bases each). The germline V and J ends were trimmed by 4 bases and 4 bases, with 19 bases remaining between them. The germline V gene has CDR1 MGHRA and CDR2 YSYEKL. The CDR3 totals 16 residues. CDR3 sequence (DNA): TGCGCCAGCAGCCCCTTGGGAGGAGGGGGGAGAGAGACCCAGTACTTC. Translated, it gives CASSPLGGGGRETQYF.

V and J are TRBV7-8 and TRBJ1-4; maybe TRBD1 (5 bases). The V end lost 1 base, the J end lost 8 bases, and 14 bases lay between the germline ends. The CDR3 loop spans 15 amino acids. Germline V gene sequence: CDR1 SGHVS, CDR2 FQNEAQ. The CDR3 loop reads CASSLESQGREKLFF. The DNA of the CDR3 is TGTGCCAGCAGCTTAGAGTCTCAGGGCAGGGAAAAACTGTTTTTT.

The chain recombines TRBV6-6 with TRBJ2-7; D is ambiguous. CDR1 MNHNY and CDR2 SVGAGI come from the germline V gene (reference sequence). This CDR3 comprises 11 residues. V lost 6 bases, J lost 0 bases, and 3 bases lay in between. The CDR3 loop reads CASRSSYEQYF. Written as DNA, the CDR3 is TGTGCCAGCAGGTCCTCCTACGAGCAGTACTTC.